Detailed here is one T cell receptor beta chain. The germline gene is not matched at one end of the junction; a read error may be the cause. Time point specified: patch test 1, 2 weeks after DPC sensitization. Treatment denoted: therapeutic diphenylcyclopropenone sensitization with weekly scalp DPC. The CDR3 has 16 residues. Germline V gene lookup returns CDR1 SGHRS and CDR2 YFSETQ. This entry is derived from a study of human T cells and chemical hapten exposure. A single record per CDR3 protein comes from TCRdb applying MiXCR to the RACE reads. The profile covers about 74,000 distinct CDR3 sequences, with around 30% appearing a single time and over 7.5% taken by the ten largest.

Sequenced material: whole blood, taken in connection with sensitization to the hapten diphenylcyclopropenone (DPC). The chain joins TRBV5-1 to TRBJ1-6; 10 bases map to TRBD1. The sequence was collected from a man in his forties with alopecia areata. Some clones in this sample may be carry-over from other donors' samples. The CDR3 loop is CATSYNGQGDASPLHF. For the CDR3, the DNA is TGCGCCACCAGCTACAACGGACAGGGGGACGCTTCACCCCTCCACTTT.